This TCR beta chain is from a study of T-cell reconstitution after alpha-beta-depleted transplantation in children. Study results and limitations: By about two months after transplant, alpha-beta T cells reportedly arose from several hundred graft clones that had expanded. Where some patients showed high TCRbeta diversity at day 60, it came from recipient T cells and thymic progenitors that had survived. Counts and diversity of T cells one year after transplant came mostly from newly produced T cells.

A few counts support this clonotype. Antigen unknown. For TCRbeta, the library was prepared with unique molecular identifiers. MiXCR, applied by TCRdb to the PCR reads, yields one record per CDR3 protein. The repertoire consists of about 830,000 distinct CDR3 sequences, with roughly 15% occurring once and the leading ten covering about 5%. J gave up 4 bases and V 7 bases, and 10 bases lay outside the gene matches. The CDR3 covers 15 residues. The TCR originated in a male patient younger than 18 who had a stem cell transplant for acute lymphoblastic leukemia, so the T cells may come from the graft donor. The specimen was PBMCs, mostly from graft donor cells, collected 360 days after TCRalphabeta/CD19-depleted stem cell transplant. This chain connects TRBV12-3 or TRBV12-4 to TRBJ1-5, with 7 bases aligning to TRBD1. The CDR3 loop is CASTQGDGSNQPQHF. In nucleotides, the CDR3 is TGTGCCAGCACCCAGGGGGACGGATCGAATCAGCCCCAGCATTTT.